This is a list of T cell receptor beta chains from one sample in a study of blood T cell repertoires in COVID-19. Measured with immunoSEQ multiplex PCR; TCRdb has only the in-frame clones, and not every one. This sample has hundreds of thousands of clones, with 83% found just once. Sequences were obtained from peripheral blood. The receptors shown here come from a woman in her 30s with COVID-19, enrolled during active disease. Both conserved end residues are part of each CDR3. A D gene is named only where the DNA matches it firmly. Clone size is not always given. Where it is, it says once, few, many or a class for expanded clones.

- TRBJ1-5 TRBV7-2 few TGTGCCAGCAGCTTTCGGGGGGATCAGCCCCAGCATTTT CASSFRGDQPQHF
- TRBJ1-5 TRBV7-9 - TGTGCCAGCAGCTTAGGGCCAGACACATATCAGCCCCAGCATTTT CASSLGPDTYQPQHF
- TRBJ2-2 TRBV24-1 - TGTGCCACCAGTGATTTGTTACGGGAGGGGGCCTGGGAGCTGTTTTTT CATSDLLREGAWELFF
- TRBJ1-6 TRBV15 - TGTGCCACCAGCAGAGATAAAGCAGGGCCGACGCTAAATTCACCCCTCCACTTT CATSRDKAGPTLNSPLHF
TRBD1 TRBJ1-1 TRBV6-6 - TGTGCCAGCAGCCAAGGACAGGGGGCAGGAGGCACTGAAGCTTTCTTT CASSQGQGAGGTEAFF
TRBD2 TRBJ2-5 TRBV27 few TGTGCCAGCAGTTTTACGGGGGGGTTTCTAGAGACCCAGTACTTC CASSFTGGFLETQYF
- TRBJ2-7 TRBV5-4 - TGTGCCAGCAGTCCTGATCCGCCGGGGTACGAGCAGTACTTC CASSPDPPGYEQYF
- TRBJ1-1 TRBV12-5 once TGTGCTAGTGGTTTGGTTTGGAACAGGGTCCTCCCTGAAGCTTTCTTT CASGLVWNRVLPEAFF
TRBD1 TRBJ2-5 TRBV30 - TGTGCCTGGAGTGTTTTAGGGGGCAGGGAGACCCAGTACTTC CAWSVLGGRETQYF
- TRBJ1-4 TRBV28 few TGTGCCAGCAGTTTGGCAGGGCCTAATGAAAAACTGTTTTTT CASSLAGPNEKLFF
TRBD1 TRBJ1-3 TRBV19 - TGTGCCAGTAGCCTGACCGGGACAGGGGTTAAGAACACCATATATTTT CASSLTGTGVKNTIYF
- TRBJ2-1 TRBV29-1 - TGCAGCGTTGGCTTTAACAGGGAAAATGAGCAGTTCTTC CSVGFNRENEQFF
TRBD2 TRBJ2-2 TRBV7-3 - TGTGCCGCGGGGGGCGCAGGCGGGGAGCTGTTTTTT CAAGGAGGELFF
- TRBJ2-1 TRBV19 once TGTGCCAGCTCCGCCCCCCTACGGGGCTACAATGAGCAGTTCTTC CASSAPLRGYNEQFF
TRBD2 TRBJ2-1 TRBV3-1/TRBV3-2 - TGTGCCAGCAGCCAAGGACTAGCGGGATACAATGAGCAGTTCTTC CASSQGLAGYNEQFF
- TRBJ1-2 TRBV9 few TGTGCCAGCAGCTTAAGTCCAGGGAACGGCTACACCTTC CASSLSPGNGYTF
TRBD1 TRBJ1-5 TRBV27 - TGTGCCAGCAGTTTGATTGGACAGGGGTCTCCGCGGGCCCAGCATTTT CASSLIGQGSPRAQHF
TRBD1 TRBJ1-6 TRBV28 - TGTGCCAGCAGTCCCGGGACAGGGGGGACCTATAATTCACCCCTCCACTTT CASSPGTGGTYNSPLHF
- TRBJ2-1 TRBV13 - TGTGCCAGCAGCTTAGTTGTGGCAGGTGAGCAGTTCTTC CASSLVVAGEQFF
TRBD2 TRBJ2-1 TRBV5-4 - TGTGCCAGCAGCTCCCTAGCGGGGGAACAGTTCTTC CASSSLAGEQFF
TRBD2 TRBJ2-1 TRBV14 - TGTGCCAGCAGCCAATCGCTAGCGGGGGGTCATGAGCAGTTCTTC CASSQSLAGGHEQFF
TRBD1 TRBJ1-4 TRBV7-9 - TGTGCCAGCAGCTTAGCCCTGACAGGGGGCGACGAAAAACTGTTTTTT CASSLALTGGDEKLFF
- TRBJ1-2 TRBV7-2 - TGTGCCAGCAGCTGGACAGAAAACTATGGCTACACCTTC CASSWTENYGYTF
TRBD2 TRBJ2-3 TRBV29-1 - TGCAGCGTGGGGACTAGCGGGACAGATACGCAGTATTTT CSVGTSGTDTQYF
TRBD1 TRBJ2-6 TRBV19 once TGTGCCAGTAGTTTACAGGGGGCAGGGTCTGGGGCCAACGTCCTGACTTTC CASSLQGAGSGANVLTF
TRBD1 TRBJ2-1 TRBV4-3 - TGCGCCAGCAGCCAACCCGGGACAGGGTACAATGAGCAGTTCTTC CASSQPGTGYNEQFF
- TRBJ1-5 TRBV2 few TGTGCCAGCAGTAGACAGGGCAATCAGCCCCAGCATTTT CASSRQGNQPQHF
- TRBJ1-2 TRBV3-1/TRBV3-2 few TGTGCCAGCAGCCAAGATCAAATCGGCTATGGCTACACCTTC CASSQDQIGYGYTF
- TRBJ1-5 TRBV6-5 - TGTGCCAGCAGTTTTTGGGCGGGGGGGCAGCCCCAGCATTTT CASSFWAGGQPQHF
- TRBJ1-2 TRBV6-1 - TGTGCCAGCAGTGAATTGAGGGCCCTCTATGGCTACACCTTC CASSELRALYGYTF
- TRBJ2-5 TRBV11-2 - TGTGCCAGCAGCCCGCGGTCTAGCGCCAGCCAAGAGACCCAGTACTTC CASSPRSSASQETQYF
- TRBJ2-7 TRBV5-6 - TGTGCCAGCAGCTTCCAGGTTGGCTACGAGCAGTACTTC CASSFQVGYEQYF
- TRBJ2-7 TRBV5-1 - TGCGCCAGCAGCTCTAACAGTCGATCCTACGAGCAGTACTTC CASSSNSRSYEQYF
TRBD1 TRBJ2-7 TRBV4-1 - TGCGCCAGCAGCCAAGGAGGGGGAACAGGGGCCTACGAGCAGTACTTC CASSQGGGTGAYEQYF
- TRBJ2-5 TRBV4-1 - TGCGCCAGCAGCCTCCGGTCGGGGTTCAAAGAGACCCAGTACTTC CASSLRSGFKETQYF
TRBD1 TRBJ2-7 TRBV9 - TGTGCCAGCAGCGTAGGAGGGGGACAGGGGTCCCACGAGCAGTACTTC CASSVGGGQGSHEQYF
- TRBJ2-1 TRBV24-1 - TGTGCCACCAGTGGTGTCAGGGCAACATACAATGAGCAGTTCTTC CATSGVRATYNEQFF
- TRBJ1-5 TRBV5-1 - TGCGCCAGCAGCCCGGGACTGATAAATCAGCCCCAGCATTTT CASSPGLINQPQHF
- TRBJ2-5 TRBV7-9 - TGTGCCAGCAGCCGTGGCCTAGGAGAGACCCAGTACTTC CASSRGLGETQYF
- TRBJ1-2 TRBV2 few TGTGCCAGCACTGATCAGGCCTTTAACTATGGCTACACCTTC CASTDQAFNYGYTF
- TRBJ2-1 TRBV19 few TGTGCCAGTAGTAGAGACTACTACAATGAGCAGTTCTTC CASSRDYYNEQFF
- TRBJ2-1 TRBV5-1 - TGCGCCAGCAGCTTGGGTAGCTTAAACAATGAGCAGTTCTTC CASSLGSLNNEQFF
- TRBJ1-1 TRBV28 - TGTGCCAGCAGGCTATCTGGCGGGGGAGACACTGAAGCTTTCTTT CASRLSGGGDTEAFF
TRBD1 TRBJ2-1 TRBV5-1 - TGCGCCAGCAGCTTTCGGACAGGTGCCTACAATGAGCAGTTCTTC CASSFRTGAYNEQFF
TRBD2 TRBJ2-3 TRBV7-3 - TGTGCCAGCAGCCTAACTAGCGGGGGGAGTACAGATACGCAGTATTTT CASSLTSGGSTDTQYF
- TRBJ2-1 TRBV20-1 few TGCAGTGCTACGGGTTACAATGAGCAGTTCTTC CSATGYNEQFF